These T cell receptor beta chains were read from a single sample in a study of cytomegalovirus exposure and HLA in healthy donors. The table came from immunoSEQ multiplex PCR; TCRdb's copy has only in-frame clones and leaves some out. The sample records around 140,000 clones, roughly three quarters being singletons. The sequenced sample consisted of PBMCs. The source of these receptors is a woman aged 55-70 years in good health and CMV-seronegative. The CDR3 runs from the conserved cysteine through the conserved F or W. The order of the fields is J gene, clone size, D gene, CDR3 length, V gene, CDR3 DNA, CDR3 protein. The D gene is left open where the match is weak. Some rows have no size entry. The others give once, few or many, or a class for an expanded clone.

j_call: TRBJ1-2
clone_size: .
d_call: TRBD1
cdr3_length: 15
v_call: TRBV5-1
cdr3_nt: TGCGCCAGCAGCTTGGCCGGGACAGGGAACTATGGCTACACCTTC
cdr3_aa: CASSLAGTGNYGYTF

j_call: TRBJ1-2
clone_size: .
d_call: TRBD1
cdr3_length: 16
v_call: TRBV18
cdr3_nt: TGTGCCAGCTCAATACAAAGGCCACAGGGGGTGGATGGCTACACCTTC
cdr3_aa: CASSIQRPQGVDGYTF

j_call: TRBJ2-3
clone_size: .
d_call: .
cdr3_length: 14
v_call: TRBV7-8
cdr3_nt: TGTGCCAGCAGCTTAGGCGCTAGCATGGATACGCAGTATTTT
cdr3_aa: CASSLGASMDTQYF

j_call: TRBJ1-4
clone_size: once
d_call: .
cdr3_length: 14
v_call: TRBV2
cdr3_nt: TGTGCCAGCCTGAGGGGGGGAGGGGGTGAAAAACTGTTTTTT
cdr3_aa: CASLRGGGGEKLFF

j_call: TRBJ1-1
clone_size: few
d_call: .
cdr3_length: 13
v_call: TRBV7-3
cdr3_nt: TGTGCCAGCAGCTTCCAGGGTAACACTGAAGCTTTCTTT
cdr3_aa: CASSFQGNTEAFF

j_call: TRBJ2-1
clone_size: .
d_call: .
cdr3_length: 18
v_call: TRBV30
cdr3_nt: TGTGCCTGGAGTTTACCGCGGTTGGCCCGGTTTGGTATGGGTGAGCAGTTCTTC
cdr3_aa: CAWSLPRLARFGMGEQFF

j_call: TRBJ1-3
clone_size: once
d_call: .
cdr3_length: 11
v_call: TRBV7-2
cdr3_nt: TGTGCCAGCAGCCAAGCGGACACCATATATTTT
cdr3_aa: CASSQADTIYF

j_call: TRBJ1-6
clone_size: once
d_call: .
cdr3_length: 13
v_call: TRBV10-3
cdr3_nt: TGTGCCATCGCCGACAGGCTTGATTCACCCCTCCACTTT
cdr3_aa: CAIADRLDSPLHF

j_call: TRBJ1-5
clone_size: once
d_call: .
cdr3_length: 16
v_call: TRBV5-8
cdr3_nt: TGTGCCAGCAGCTTGCCGGGGGGACATATAAATCAGCCCCAGCATTTT
cdr3_aa: CASSLPGGHINQPQHF

j_call: TRBJ1-2
clone_size: .
d_call: .
cdr3_length: 15
v_call: TRBV6-1
cdr3_nt: TGTGCCAGCAGCTCCTCCCAGGGAGGAAACTATGGCTACACCTTC
cdr3_aa: CASSSSQGGNYGYTF

j_call: TRBJ1-1
clone_size: .
d_call: TRBD1
cdr3_length: 16
v_call: TRBV6-1
cdr3_nt: TGTGCCAGCAGTGGCGTCGCAGGGGGGACGATCGCTGAAGCTTTCTTT
cdr3_aa: CASSGVAGGTIAEAFF

j_call: TRBJ2-7
clone_size: few
d_call: .
cdr3_length: 13
v_call: TRBV5-4
cdr3_nt: TGTGCCAGCAGCTTGGGGGGCCCCTACGAGCAGTACTTC
cdr3_aa: CASSLGGPYEQYF

j_call: TRBJ2-5
clone_size: .
d_call: TRBD2
cdr3_length: 16
v_call: TRBV6-1
cdr3_nt: TGTGCCAGCAGTGAAAGGCTAGCGGGGGCCCGAGAGACCCAGTACTTC
cdr3_aa: CASSERLAGARETQYF

j_call: TRBJ2-1
clone_size: .
d_call: .
cdr3_length: 15
v_call: TRBV6-5
cdr3_nt: TGTGCCAGCAGGCCTAGGGGGATCTCCTACAATGAGCAGTTCTTC
cdr3_aa: CASRPRGISYNEQFF

j_call: TRBJ2-5
clone_size: .
d_call: .
cdr3_length: 13
v_call: TRBV6-6
cdr3_nt: TGTGCCAGCAGTCAAATGGATAGACAGGTTCAGTACTTC
cdr3_aa: CASSQMDRQVQYF

j_call: TRBJ1-2
clone_size: .
d_call: .
cdr3_length: 14
v_call: TRBV9
cdr3_nt: TGTGCCAGCAGCCAAGGGGGGGGTTTCTATGGCTACACCTTC
cdr3_aa: CASSQGGGFYGYTF

j_call: TRBJ2-2
clone_size: .
d_call: TRBD2
cdr3_length: 14
v_call: TRBV2
cdr3_nt: TGTGCCAGCACATGGCGGGAGGGTCCCGGGGAGCTGTTTTTT
cdr3_aa: CASTWREGPGELFF

j_call: TRBJ1-1
clone_size: .
d_call: .
cdr3_length: 13
v_call: TRBV11-3
cdr3_nt: TGTGCCAGCAGCGCCCCAGGGGAGTTTGAAGCTTTCTTT
cdr3_aa: CASSAPGEFEAFF

j_call: TRBJ2-7
clone_size: .
d_call: .
cdr3_length: 11
v_call: TRBV28
cdr3_nt: TGTGCCAGCAGTTTAGGCAGTTGGCAGTACTTC
cdr3_aa: CASSLGSWQYF

j_call: TRBJ1-2
clone_size: .
d_call: .
cdr3_length: 15
v_call: TRBV6-6
cdr3_nt: TGTGCCAGCAGTAGGGGAGGGGGATTGAACTATGGCTACACCTTC
cdr3_aa: CASSRGGGLNYGYTF

j_call: TRBJ2-1
clone_size: .
d_call: .
cdr3_length: 15
v_call: TRBV5-6
cdr3_nt: TGTGCCAGCAGCTTAAGGCAGGGGCCCAACAATGAGCAGTTCTTC
cdr3_aa: CASSLRQGPNNEQFF

j_call: TRBJ1-2
clone_size: .
d_call: .
cdr3_length: 14
v_call: TRBV5-1
cdr3_nt: TGCGCCAGCAGCTTGGATAGGAGCGGCTATGGCTACACCTTC
cdr3_aa: CASSLDRSGYGYTF

j_call: TRBJ2-1
clone_size: .
d_call: .
cdr3_length: 13
v_call: TRBV5-6
cdr3_nt: TGTGCCAGCAGCTACCTTTCGGGCAATGAGCAGTTCTTC
cdr3_aa: CASSYLSGNEQFF

j_call: TRBJ2-1
clone_size: .
d_call: .
cdr3_length: 16
v_call: TRBV11-2
cdr3_nt: TGTGCCAGCAGCTCCAGAGGACAGCTTCCCTACAATGAGCAGTTCTTC
cdr3_aa: CASSSRGQLPYNEQFF

j_call: TRBJ2-2
clone_size: .
d_call: TRBD1
cdr3_length: 15
v_call: TRBV6-1
cdr3_nt: TGTGCCACTCAGGGTGGACAGGGCAACACCGGGGAGCTGTTTTTT
cdr3_aa: CATQGGQGNTGELFF

j_call: TRBJ2-2
clone_size: .
d_call: TRBD2
cdr3_length: 17
v_call: TRBV5-4
cdr3_nt: TGTGCCAGCAGCCCTGGCGGGCTAGCGGGGGAGGCCGGGGAGCTGTTTTTT
cdr3_aa: CASSPGGLAGEAGELFF

j_call: TRBJ2-1
clone_size: few
d_call: .
cdr3_length: 12
v_call: TRBV10-3
cdr3_nt: TGTGCCATCAGTGACAGTTACAATGAGCAGTTCTTC
cdr3_aa: CAISDSYNEQFF

j_call: TRBJ1-6
clone_size: .
d_call: TRBD1
cdr3_length: 16
v_call: TRBV27
cdr3_nt: TGTGCCAGCAGTGCTACAGGGGGTAAAACCAATTCACCCCTCCACTTT
cdr3_aa: CASSATGGKTNSPLHF

j_call: TRBJ2-3
clone_size: .
d_call: .
cdr3_length: 11
v_call: TRBV20-1
cdr3_nt: TGCAGTGCTCTACTAGGTGTTACGCAGTATTTT
cdr3_aa: CSALLGVTQYF

j_call: TRBJ1-3
clone_size: .
d_call: .
cdr3_length: 16
v_call: TRBV6-6
cdr3_nt: TGTGCCAGCAGTTACGGAAACGGGGGGCTTGAAAACACCATATATTTT
cdr3_aa: CASSYGNGGLENTIYF

j_call: TRBJ2-6
clone_size: .
d_call: TRBD2
cdr3_length: 21
v_call: TRBV7-8
cdr3_nt: TGTGCCAGCAGCTTAGCTCATGTTTCTACTAGCGGGTACTCTGGGGCCAACGTCCTGACTTTC
cdr3_aa: CASSLAHVSTSGYSGANVLTF